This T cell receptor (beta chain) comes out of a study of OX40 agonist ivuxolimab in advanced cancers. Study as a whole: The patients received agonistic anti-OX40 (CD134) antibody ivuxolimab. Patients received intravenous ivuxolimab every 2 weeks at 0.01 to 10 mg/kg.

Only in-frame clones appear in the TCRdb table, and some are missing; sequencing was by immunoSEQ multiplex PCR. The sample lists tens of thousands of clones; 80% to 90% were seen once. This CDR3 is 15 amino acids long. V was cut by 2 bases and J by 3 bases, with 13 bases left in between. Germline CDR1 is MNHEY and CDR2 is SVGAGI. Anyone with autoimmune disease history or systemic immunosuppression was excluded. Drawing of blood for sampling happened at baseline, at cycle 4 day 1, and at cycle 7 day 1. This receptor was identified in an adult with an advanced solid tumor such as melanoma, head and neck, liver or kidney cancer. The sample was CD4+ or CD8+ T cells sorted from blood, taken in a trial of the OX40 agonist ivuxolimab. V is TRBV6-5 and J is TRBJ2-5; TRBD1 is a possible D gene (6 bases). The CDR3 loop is CASSYAAAGEETQYF. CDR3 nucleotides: TGTGCCAGCAGTTACGCGGCGGCAGGGGAAGAGACCCAGTACTTC.